The 17 T cell receptor beta chains below come from one sample, sequenced in a study of identical twins (dated by TCRdb to the mid-2010s). The library came from 5' RACE. The sequencing machine was an Illumina HiSeq 2000. Clones were called with MiXCR by TCRdb after fastp trimmed the public reads at Q25, and only in-frame beta chains were retained. CDR3 protein sequences are deduplicated, and each keeps its most common genes and DNA. This sample holds about 720,000 distinct CDR3 sequences; over 8.5% were observed only once. In total, the top ten clones hold 0.8% to 1% of the sample. Separately, the same data were catalogued under a study of yellow fever vaccine responses in identical twins.

The sample taken for sequencing was PBMCs. Receptors were obtained from a young woman in good health.

This clonotype turned up a few times. V gene TRBV6-5 combines with J gene TRBJ2-7, with 7 bases that match TRBD1. Germline CDR1 and CDR2: MNHEY and SVGAGI. Trimming removed 2 bases from V and 4 bases from J; junction bases left unmatched: 17. This CDR3 is built from 18 residues. The CDR3 nucleotides are TGTGCCAGCAGTTACAGGGCAGGGGGACGGGCACAAGAATACGAGCAGTACTTC. Translating it yields CASSYRAGGRAQEYEQYF.

This clonotype came up many times. The V gene is TRBV5-1, the J gene TRBJ1-2; TRBD1 might be the D (5 bases). Germline V gives CDR1 SGHRS, CDR2 YFSETQ. The ends were cut back, 4 bases at V and 2 bases at J, with 9 bases in the middle. The CDR3 has 13 residues. CDR3 in amino acids: CASSPRDNYGYTF. In DNA form, the CDR3 reads TGCGCCAGCAGCCCCCGGGACAACTATGGCTACACCTTC.

The chain uses TRBV4-2 and TRBJ2-3; 7 bases are shared with TRBD1. CDR1 is LGHNA and CDR2 is YNFKEQ in the germline V gene. The ends lost 1 base at V and 0 bases at J; junction bases unmatched: 7. CDR3 length equals 17 residues. CDR3 bases: TGTGCCAGCAGCCAAGGCTTCGGACAGGCTAGCACAGATACGCAGTATTTT. It yields the protein CASSQGFGQASTDTQYF.

This clonotype was picked up a small number of times. A read error may account for a junction end that differs from germline. The V call is TRBV12-3 or TRBV12-4, the J call TRBJ2-7; D is unresolved. The CDR3 covers 12 residues. The CDR3 DNA reads as TGTGCCAGCAGTTTAGGCAGTTTGGTAGAGGAGTTC. Residues: CASSLGSLVEEF.

The table lists this clonotype with a few counts. This chain joins TRBV7-9 and TRBJ2-5; D ambiguous. The CDR3 totals 12 residues. CDR1 SEHNR and CDR2 FQNEAQ come from the germline V gene (reference sequence). Trimming took 5 bases from V and 1 from J, leaving 5 bases between them. The CDR3 bases are TGTGCCAGCAGCGAAAGCCAAGAGACCCAGTACTTC. Residues: CASSESQETQYF.

The chain has TRBV5-1 and TRBJ2-7; D is unclear. V lost 2 bases, J lost 7 bases, and 10 bases lay in between. The CDR3 is made up of 12 amino acids. Germline lookup yields CDR1 SGHRS and CDR2 YFSETQ. This chain's CDR3 is CASSLGLREQYF. The CDR3 nucleotides are TGCGCCAGCAGCTTAGGGTTAAGGGAGCAGTACTTC.

The chain is built from TRBV6-5 and TRBJ2-7; 7 positions agree with TRBD1. This CDR3 has 14 amino acids. Per germline, CDR1 MNHEY and CDR2 SVGAGI. Losses at the gene ends were 2 bases for V and 2 bases for J; bases not matched to a gene: 3. CDR3 DNA sequence: TGTGCCAGCAGTTACGGACAGGCTACCTACGAGCAGTACTTC. Its protein is CASSYGQATYEQYF.

The chain employs TRBV7-9 and TRBJ2-1; 10 bases agree with TRBD2. This CDR3 is built from 14 residues. Per the germline V gene, CDR1 is SEHNR and CDR2 is FQNEAQ (reference sequence). Trimming at V came to 5 bases and at J to 5 bases, leaving 3 bases not matched to a gene. The DNA for the CDR3 is TGTGCCAGCAGCCAAGCGGGGGGGGACAATGAGCAGTTCTTC. Translation: CASSQAGGDNEQFF.

This clonotype was counted at least ten times. The J gene is TRBJ2-5, the V gene TRBV29-1; TRBD1 might be the D (5 bases). The germline gives CDR1 SQVTM, CDR2 ANQGSEA. With 6 bases removed from V and 1 base from J, the gap between germline ends came to 12 bases. The CDR3 length is 13 residues. In nucleotides, the CDR3 is TGCAGCGTCCGCACGACAGCCCAAGAGACCCAGTACTTC. Translating it yields CSVRTTAQETQYF.

This clonotype was picked up many times. This chain uses TRBV29-1 with TRBJ2-3; D unresolved. This CDR3 has 12 residues. Trimming stripped 4 bases from V and 0 bases from J, with 5 bases between. The V gene's germline CDR1 is SQVTM and CDR2 ANQGSEA. The CDR3 loop reads CSVADSTDTQYF. The DNA of the CDR3 is TGCAGCGTTGCGGATAGCACAGATACGCAGTATTTT.

This clonotype occurred a few times. The V call is TRBV21-1, the J call TRBJ2-2; the table's D call, TRBD1, was not checked against the DNA. TRBV21-1 is annotated as a pseudogene. The CDR3 has 15 amino acids. In DNA, the CDR3 is TGTGCCAGCAGCGCCCTGTGGCGAAACACCGGGGAGCTGTTTTTT. Its protein is CASSALWRNTGELFF.

This chain uses TRBV6-2 or TRBV6-3 with TRBJ2-7, with D unclear. The CDR3 has 13 amino acids. V gave up 2 bases and J gave up 6 bases, with 11 bases separating them. Looked up from germline, CDR1 is MNHEY and CDR2 is SVGEGT. The CDR3 region has the DNA TGTGCCAGCAGTTACGGTTCCCGCGGCGAGCAGTACTTC. This translates into CASSYGSRGEQYF.

The chain combines TRBV12-3 or TRBV12-4 with TRBJ2-3; TRBD2 matches 9 bases. Unmatched junction bases numbered 11, after V lost 1 base and J lost 6 bases. There are 17 residues in the CDR3. Here the CDR3 reads CASSLDPTSGLLDTQYF. The CDR3 DNA sequence: TGTGCCAGCAGTTTAGACCCGACTAGCGGACTGCTGGATACGCAGTATTTT.

The chain is built from TRBV12-3 or TRBV12-4 and TRBJ2-2, with D perhaps being TRBD1 or TRBD2 (6 bases each). V gave up 5 bases and J gave up 4 bases, with 14 bases separating them. The CDR3 has 15 amino acids. In DNA form, the CDR3 reads TGTGCCAGCAGTGAGGGGGGCTCTGGCACCGGGGAGCTGTTTTTT. Its protein is CASSEGGSGTGELFF.

This clonotype appeared many times. This chain links TRBV5-1 with TRBJ2-4, with D possibly matching TRBD1 (6 bases). This CDR3 has 13 amino acids. Germline CDR1 and CDR2: SGHRS and YFSETQ. With 4 bases removed from V and 7 bases from J, the gap between germline ends came to 12 bases. CDR3 region: CASSPGQGNIQYF. CDR3 DNA: TGCGCCAGCAGCCCCGGGCAGGGGAACATTCAGTACTTC.

The J gene is TRBJ2-7, the V gene TRBV15; D remains ambiguous. CDR1 is LNHNV and CDR2 is YYDKDF in the germline V gene (reference sequence). Trimming left V 3 bases short and J 0 bases short, with 6 bases between. The CDR3 consists of 13 residues. CDR3 bases: TGTGCCACCAGCAGGGGAATCTCCTACGAGCAGTACTTC. Residues: CATSRGISYEQYF.

This clonotype was detected ten times or more. The chain links TRBV5-1 to TRBJ2-1; D gene unclear. Per the germline V gene, CDR1 is SGHRS and CDR2 is YFSETQ. The CDR3 spans 14 residues. V lost 2 bases, J lost 1 base, and 7 bases lay in between. The CDR3, as DNA: TGCGCCAGCAGCTTTACAGTTTCCTACAATGAGCAGTTCTTC. Its protein product is CASSFTVSYNEQFF.